A single sample is the source of the 14 T cell receptor beta chains below, sequenced in a study of blood T cell repertoires in COVID-19. The table came from immunoSEQ multiplex PCR; TCRdb's copy has only in-frame clones and leaves some out. The sample yields about 190,000 clones, around 80% seen once. Sequencing was carried out using peripheral blood. These receptors were collected from a woman aged 50 to 65 with acute or convalescent COVID-19.

This chain uses TRBV3-1 (or the pseudogene TRBV3-2) with TRBJ2-7; 7 bases are a match to TRBD2. Unmatched junction bases numbered 10, after V lost 4 bases and J lost 7 bases. Per germline, CDR1 LGHDT and CDR2 YNNKEL (reference sequence). This CDR3 has 14 amino acids. The CDR3 DNA reads as TGTGCCAGCAGCCCGTGGACTAGTTCTTCAGAGCAGTACTTC. Translating gives CASSPWTSSSEQYF.

For the CDR3, the DNA is TGCAGCGTTGAACGGCAGGGCAGCTCCTACAATGAGCAGTTCTTC. Encoded protein: CSVERQGSSYNEQFF. The gene calls are TRBV29-1 and TRBJ2-1, with a tentative D call TRBD1 (5 bases). The CDR3 loop spans 15 amino acids. The germline V gene has CDR1 SQVTM and CDR2 ANQGSEA. V dropped 2 bases and J dropped 0 bases, with 11 bases sitting between them.

For this clone: Other DNA sequences within the sample encode an identical CDR3. The chain links TRBV28 to TRBJ1-5; D is possibly TRBD1 (6 bases). Germline CDR1 and CDR2: MDHEN and SYDVKM. CDR3 size: 15 residues. V shed 4 bases and J shed 0 bases, with 10 bases lying between them. The CDR3 DNA follows: TGTGCCAGCAGTTCCGACAGGATTAGCAATCAGCCCCAGCATTTT. Its protein is CASSSDRISNQPQHF.

The genes are TRBV6-6 and TRBJ2-5; TRBD2 matches at 10 bases. The CDR3 extends over 15 amino acids. The germline gives CDR1 MNHNY, CDR2 SVGAGI (reference sequence). With 6 bases clipped from V and 3 bases from J, the junction kept 7 bases outside the gene matches. The CDR3 loop is CASSSSGGGEETQYF. The DNA for the CDR3 is TGTGCCAGCAGCTCTAGCGGGGGTGGGGAAGAGACCCAGTACTTC.

This chain joins TRBV24-1 and TRBJ2-6, with D possibly matching TRBD1 (5 bases). Germline loops: CDR1 KGHDR, CDR2 SFDVKD. Trimming took 4 bases from V and 0 from J, leaving 9 bases between them. The CDR3 loop spans 16 amino acids. CDR3 DNA sequence: TGTGCCACCAGTGACTCAGGGCCCTCTGGGGCCAACGTCCTGACTTTC. Protein sequence: CATSDSGPSGANVLTF.

The V call is TRBV6-2 or TRBV6-3, the J call TRBJ1-6; D unresolved. The germline V and J ends were trimmed by 5 bases and 7 bases, with 6 bases remaining between them. The germline V gene encodes CDR1 MNHEY and CDR2 SVGEGT. The CDR3 sequence is 12 residues long. The CDR3, as DNA: TGTGCCAGCAGTCCCGAGAATTCACCCCTCCACTTT. Translation: CASSPENSPLHF.

DNA for the CDR3: TGTGCCAGCGGCAGGACACTTAATCAGCCCCAGCATTTT. Its translation is CASGRTLNQPQHF. This rearrangement joins TRBV12-3 or TRBV12-4 to TRBJ1-5; D possibly corresponds to TRBD1 (5 bases). The CDR3 runs 13 residues. V was pared by 8 bases and J by 4 bases, with 12 bases between.

The CDR3 DNA is TGTGCCAGCGGACAGGGGGCTTCACCCCTCCACTTT. This codes for CASGQGASPLHF. The chain combines TRBV12-3 or TRBV12-4 with TRBJ1-6; 11 bases fit TRBD1. CDR3 size: 12 residues. After removal of 8 bases from V and 9 bases from J, the junction contained 0 bases not matched to a gene.

The chain links TRBV4-3 to TRBJ1-4, with D perhaps matching TRBD1 (6 bases). V lost 0 bases and J lost 5, with 10 bases in between. From germline, CDR1 is LGHNA and CDR2 YSLEER. The CDR3 covers 15 residues. The chain's CDR3 is CASSQDHRANEKLFF. The DNA of the CDR3 is TGCGCCAGCAGCCAAGATCACAGGGCCAATGAAAAACTGTTTTTT.

This clone showed up just a few times. The rearrangement links TRBV4-3 to TRBJ2-1; 8 bases map to TRBD2. Germline CDR1 is LGHNA and CDR2 is YSLEER. The J segment lost 10 bases and the V segment lost 1 base, leaving 18 bases of the junction unmatched. This CDR3 is built from 18 residues. CDR3 bases: TGCGCCAGCAGCCAAGCCAGGCAGGCTAGCGGGCCCGCACGGGAGCAGTTCTTC. This encodes CASSQARQASGPAREQFF.

The chain joins TRBV19 to TRBJ2-3; 7 bases align to TRBD2. Germline-derived CDR1 and CDR2 are LNHDA and SQIVND (reference sequence). With V trimmed by 3 bases and J by 1 base, 4 bases remained unmatched. The CDR3 runs 15 residues. CDR3 nucleotide sequence: TGTGCCAGTAGTATCGGGCTAGCGGGCACAGATACGCAGTATTTT. The encoded protein is CASSIGLAGTDTQYF.

The CDR3 reads CASSQDRGSYEQYF. CDR3 DNA: TGCGCCAGCAGCCAAGACAGGGGGTCATACGAGCAGTACTTC. This chain links TRBV4-1 with TRBJ2-7; 7 positions match TRBD1. This CDR3 is 14 amino acids long. Losses at the gene ends were 0 bases for V and 4 bases for J; bases not matched to a gene: 3. The V gene's germline CDR1 is MGHRA and CDR2 YSYEKL.

DNA of the CDR3: TGTGCCAGCAGTTTTACAGGGGGTTATGAGCAGTTCTTC. Residues: CASSFTGGYEQFF. The rearrangement uses TRBV6-5 and TRBJ2-1, with 8 bases that match TRBD1. CDR3 size: 13 residues. Germline V gives CDR1 MNHEY, CDR2 SVGAGI. J lost 8 bases, V lost 4 bases, and 4 bases had no gene match.

V is TRBV27 and J is TRBJ2-7; 10 bases fit TRBD2. The V and J ends lost 7 bases and 6 bases, in that order; junction bases with no gene match: 15. The CDR3 sequence is 16 residues long. Germline values: CDR1 MNHEY, CDR2 SMNVEV (reference sequence). The CDR3, as DNA: TGTGCCAGCACCCCGTCGGCTAGCGGGAGCTCAATCGAGCAGTACTTC. Residues: CASTPSASGSSIEQYF.